These T cell receptor beta chains were read from a single sample in a study of early stage breast cancer tumors. Assay used: immunoSEQ multiplex PCR; TCRdb lists only in-frame clones, some missing. The sample has under 45,000 clones, around 73% seen once; the top ten hold about 7.2%. The material sequenced was blood. These receptors were obtained from a person aged 45-65 years with breast cancer. Both conserved end residues are part of each CDR3. Each record gives: CDR3 length, clone size, V gene, D gene, J gene, CDR3 DNA, CDR3 protein. A D gene is named only where the DNA matches it firmly. Some rows mark clone size as missing; the rest say once, few, many or name a class of expanded clone.

length: 14
size: .
V: TRBV29-1
D: .
J: TRBJ2-1
DNA: TGCAGCGTTGTTGTGCGGCGGTCCTACAATGAGCAGTTCTTC
CDR3: CSVVVRRSYNEQFF

length: 15
size: .
V: TRBV4-3
D: .
J: TRBJ1-4
DNA: TGCGCCAGCAGCCGCGGGGCGGGCCGTGGCGAAAAACTGTTTTTT
CDR3: CASSRGAGRGEKLFF

length: 14
size: .
V: TRBV6-5
D: .
J: TRBJ1-6
DNA: TGTGCCAGCAGTGACAGCTCCTATAATTCACCCCTCCACTTT
CDR3: CASSDSSYNSPLHF

length: 13
size: .
V: TRBV5-6
D: TRBD1
J: TRBJ1-2
DNA: TGTGCCAGCAGCTTGCGAACAGGGGACGGCTACACCTTC
CDR3: CASSLRTGDGYTF

length: 17
size: .
V: TRBV7-9
D: TRBD2
J: TRBJ2-1
DNA: TGTGCCAGCAGCAATCCGCGTGACAGCGGGAGTTTCAAGGAGCAGTTCTTC
CDR3: CASSNPRDSGSFKEQFF

length: 14
size: .
V: TRBV19
D: .
J: TRBJ1-1
DNA: TGTGCCAGTAGTATATTGCGGGGCGGCACTGAAGCTTTCTTT
CDR3: CASSILRGGTEAFF

length: 15
size: .
V: TRBV18
D: .
J: TRBJ2-7
DNA: TGTGCCAGCTCACCACGGGGTACAGGGACCTACGAGCAGTACTTC
CDR3: CASSPRGTGTYEQYF

length: 14
size: .
V: TRBV6-5
D: .
J: TRBJ1-4
DNA: TGTGCCAGCAGTTACGGAGCAACTAATGAAAAACTGTTTTTT
CDR3: CASSYGATNEKLFF

length: 14
size: few
V: TRBV5-5
D: .
J: TRBJ2-5
DNA: TGTGCCAGCAGCTTGGTGGGGCAGGGGGAGACCCAGTACTTC
CDR3: CASSLVGQGETQYF

length: 11
size: .
V: TRBV20-1
D: .
J: TRBJ2-5
DNA: TGCAGTGCTACGGCCTTCGAGGCCCAGTACTTC
CDR3: CSATAFEAQYF